The 26 T cell receptor beta chains below all came from one sample that was sequenced in a study of T-cell memory formation after mild COVID-19. TCRdb re-derived calls from the 5' RACE reads in MiXCR, one entry per CDR3 protein. The table shows hundreds of thousands of distinct CDR3 sequences, with around 15% occurring only once. Sequencing was done on a sample of PBMCs or a T cell subset sorted from them (not recorded which). These receptors were obtained from a man in his late teens or twenties who had mild COVID-19 (a few samples of this study predate the infection). Cell type and time point are not known.

V and J are TRBV7-8 and TRBJ1-2; TRBD1 aligns across 9 bases. Germline V gives CDR1 SGHVS, CDR2 FQNEAQ. The trim removed 5 bases at V and 5 bases at J, leaving 12 bases unmatched. CDR3 length: 16 amino acids. The CDR3: CASSEWGQGTRYGYTF. In DNA, the CDR3 is TGTGCCAGCAGCGAATGGGGACAGGGAACAAGATATGGCTACACCTTC.

This clonotype was counted between two and nine times. The rearrangement links TRBV4-1 to TRBJ1-2; 7 bases match TRBD1. The CDR3 runs 15 residues. Germline loops: CDR1 MGHRA, CDR2 YSYEKL. V was clipped by 4 bases and J by 4 bases; unmatched bases: 9. The CDR3, as DNA: TGCGCCAGCAGCCTTTCCAGGGGGGCCAGCTATGGCTACACCTTC. Translation: CASSLSRGASYGYTF.

The sample holds a few counts of this clonotype. V usage is TRBV12-3 or TRBV12-4 and J usage is TRBJ2-1; D possibly matches TRBD1 or TRBD2 (5 bases each). The CDR3 consists of 11 residues. V gave up 3 bases and J gave up 13 bases, with 10 bases separating them. The chain's CDR3 is CASSLRGVQFF. The CDR3 DNA follows: TGTGCCAGCAGTTTGAGGGGTGTTCAGTTCTTC.

This clonotype was recorded many times. The rearrangement joins TRBV7-3 to TRBJ2-5, with 8 nucleotides matching TRBD1. Germline lookup yields CDR1 SGHTA and CDR2 FQGTGA. The length of the CDR3 is 16 residues. J lost 5 bases, V lost 4 bases, and 12 bases had no gene match. The CDR3 here is CASSSPGQVKGETQYF. The DNA of the CDR3 is TGTGCCAGCAGCTCACCGGGACAGGTGAAGGGGGAGACCCAGTACTTC.

In its sample, this clonotype was seen a few times. The chain combines TRBV7-9 with TRBJ1-1, with TRBD1 identical over 7 bases. The germline V gene has CDR1 SEHNR and CDR2 FQNEAQ (reference sequence). The CDR3 is made up of 14 amino acids. Trimming removed 5 bases from V and 0 bases from J; junction bases left unmatched: 3. The CDR3, as DNA: TGTGCCAGCAGCGAGCAGGGGGTGAACACTGAAGCTTTCTTT. It yields the protein CASSEQGVNTEAFF.

This clonotype has more than one count but fewer than ten. In nucleotides, the CDR3 is TGTGCCAGCAGTTACGGTTTAGCGGGGGGCCACGGAGATACGCAGTATTTT. Its protein product is CASSYGLAGGHGDTQYF. V usage is TRBV6-5 and J usage is TRBJ2-3, with 10 bases identical to TRBD2. With 2 bases clipped from V and 5 bases from J, the junction kept 10 bases outside the gene matches. Looked up from germline, CDR1 is MNHEY and CDR2 is SVGAGI. This CDR3 contains 17 residues.

This chain connects TRBV7-9 to TRBJ1-2; D not resolved. With 3 bases removed from V and 4 bases from J, the gap between germline ends came to 6 bases. The CDR3 loop spans 12 amino acids. The germline V gene has CDR1 SEHNR and CDR2 FQNEAQ (reference sequence). The CDR3 nucleotides read TGTGCCAGCAGCTTGCAGTCCTATGGCTACACCTTC. Translating gives CASSLQSYGYTF.

This clonotype has at least ten counts. The V call is TRBV20-1, the J call TRBJ1-5; a possible D gene is TRBD1 (6 bases). From germline, CDR1 is DFQATT and CDR2 SNEGSKA (reference sequence). V lost 1 base and J lost 11, with 12 bases in between. This CDR3 region has 12 residues. CDR3 coding DNA: TGCAGTGCTAGAGGGGGGCCTATAGCCCAGCATTTT. Translation gives CSARGGPIAQHF.

The gene calls are TRBV9 and TRBJ2-3; 9 nucleotides agree with TRBD2. Germline CDR1 and CDR2: SGDLS and YYNGEE. CDR3 size: 18 residues. With V trimmed by 4 bases and J by 1 base, 13 bases remained unmatched. The CDR3 nucleotides read TGTGCCAGCAGCCCGCGGGGGGGCGTGCAACTCGGCACAGATACGCAGTATTTT. Translation gives CASSPRGGVQLGTDTQYF.

This clonotype was observed a handful of times. V and J are TRBV29-1 and TRBJ2-3, with a weak D call TRBD2 (6 bases). Germline assignment: CDR1 SQVTM and CDR2 ANQGSEA. Trimming took off 2 bases at V and 5 bases at J, with 11 bases between the two ends. The CDR3 loop spans 13 amino acids. The DNA for the CDR3 is TGCAGCGTTGAACGGGGGATCGGAGATACGCAGTATTTT. The encoded protein is CSVERGIGDTQYF.

This clonotype was counted between two and nine times. The chain couples TRBV20-1 to TRBJ2-7; 8 nucleotides agree with TRBD2. The CDR3 runs to 16 residues. Trimming removed 2 bases from V and 0 bases from J; junction bases left unmatched: 9. The germline CDR1 and CDR2 sequences are DFQATT and SNEGSKA (reference sequence). The CDR3 coding sequence is TGCAGTGCTAGACCCACCACTAGCGGTGTCTCCTACGAGCAGTACTTC. This translates into CSARPTTSGVSYEQYF.

V usage is TRBV5-5 and J usage is TRBJ2-7; 7 bases are shared with TRBD1. Trimming removed 4 bases from V and 2 bases from J; junction bases left unmatched: 9. Germline V CDR1 and CDR2: SGHKS, YYEKEE (reference sequence). The CDR3 runs to 15 residues. This CDR3 reads CASSLTGTVTYEQYF. Here the CDR3 DNA reads TGTGCCAGCAGCCTTACCGGGACAGTAACCTACGAGCAGTACTTC.

This clonotype was detected a few times. The chain employs TRBV7-2 and TRBJ2-1; 10 nucleotides line up with TRBD2. This CDR3 has 12 amino acids. CDR1 is SGHTA and CDR2 is FQGNSA in the germline V gene. With 7 bases clipped from V and 15 bases from J, the junction kept 9 bases outside the gene matches. The CDR3 nucleotides are TGTGCCAGCAATCCAGCGGGGGGGCCTGCGTTCTTC. Amino acids: CASNPAGGPAFF.

This clonotype was counted at least ten times. This chain joins TRBV7-8 and TRBJ1-2, with TRBD1 identical over 9 bases. Germline trimming cut 4 bases from V and 8 bases from J; bases unmatched to any gene: 11. Germline CDR1 and CDR2: SGHVS and FQNEAQ. CDR3 length: 15 amino acids. The CDR3 loop is CASSSGDRASYGYTF. For the CDR3, the DNA is TGTGCCAGCAGCTCAGGGGACAGGGCTAGTTACGGCTACACCTTC.

The J gene is TRBJ1-2, the V gene TRBV10-3; TRBD1 agrees at 8 bases. CDR1 is ENHRY, CDR2 SYGVKD, per germline. With 10 bases clipped from V and 7 bases from J, the junction kept 14 bases outside the gene matches. This CDR3 is built from 14 residues. The CDR3 here is CATTSGQGIGGYTF. The CDR3 bases are TGTGCCACCACCTCCGGACAGGGTATAGGTGGCTACACCTTC.

This clonotype was seen only a few times. This chain connects TRBV7-2 to TRBJ1-5, with D maybe TRBD1 (5 bases). V shed 5 bases and J shed 3 bases, with 14 bases lying between them. CDR1 is SGHTA and CDR2 is FQGNSA in the germline V gene. This CDR3 is built from 15 residues. DNA of the CDR3: TGTGCCAGCAGCCTGAAAGGGGCGTACAATCAGCCCCAGCATTTT. It translates to CASSLKGAYNQPQHF.

In its sample, this clonotype was seen a few times. The chain uses TRBV6-5 and TRBJ1-6; maybe TRBD1 (5 bases). Germline-derived CDR1 and CDR2 are MNHEY and SVGAGI. The CDR3 has 15 residues. Trimming removed 0 bases at V and 7 bases at J, with 10 bases between. CDR3 in amino acids: CASSYSGGSNSPLHF. The CDR3 bases are TGTGCCAGCAGTTACTCGGGGGGTTCGAATTCACCCCTCCACTTT.

A few counts support this clonotype. CDR3 loop: CSAREKRDSGANVLTF. CDR3 coding DNA: TGCAGTGCTAGAGAGAAGAGGGACTCTGGGGCCAACGTCCTGACTTTC. The chain has TRBV20-1 and TRBJ2-6; D may be TRBD2 (5 bases). The CDR3 spans 16 residues. The germline V gene has CDR1 DFQATT and CDR2 SNEGSKA (reference sequence). The V end was cut by 0 bases, the J end by 0 bases, with 9 bases between.

This clonotype occurred a few times. The V call is TRBV3-1, the J call TRBJ2-1; 9 bases agree with TRBD1. In germline, CDR1 is LGHDT, CDR2 YNNKEL (reference sequence). V was clipped by 4 bases and J by 3 bases; unmatched bases: 4. The CDR3 is 15 residues long. CDR3 bases: TGTGCCAGCAGCCTGGGACAGGGTATCTACAATGAGCAGTTCTTC. This gives the protein CASSLGQGIYNEQFF.

This chain connects TRBV7-2 to TRBJ1-3; D is unresolved. V was cut by 2 bases and J by 8 bases, with 4 bases left in between. Germline V CDR1 and CDR2: SGHTA, FQGNSA. The length of the CDR3 is 11 residues. The CDR3 DNA reads TGTGCCAGCAGCTTACTCCACACCATATATTTT. This gives the protein CASSLLHTIYF.

This clonotype was seen a handful of times. This sequence joins TRBV14 and TRBJ1-1, with D tentatively TRBD1 (6 bases). CDR1 SGHDN and CDR2 FVKESK come from the germline V gene. CDR3 length equals 13 residues. The V and J ends lost 4 bases and 11 bases respectively, with 17 bases between them. The CDR3, as DNA: TGTGCCAGCAGCCCGGTGAGGGGGGGCTTGGCTTTCTTT. The encoded protein is CASSPVRGGLAFF. Using reference TRBV14 and TRBJ1-1 for the parts outside the CDR3, the full variable domain is EAGVTQFPSHSVIEKGQTVTLRCDPISGHDNLYWYRRVMGKEIKFLLHFVKESKQDESGMPNNRFLAERTGGTYSTLKVQPAELEDSGVYFCASSPVRGGLAFFGQGTRLTVV.

This clonotype came up a few times. This chain connects TRBV7-9 to TRBJ2-1, with a possible D match to TRBD1 (5 bases). Between the trimmed V and J ends, which lost 1 base and 7 bases, there was a span of 11 bases. This CDR3 region has 14 residues. From germline, CDR1 is SEHNR and CDR2 FQNEAQ (reference sequence). The CDR3 here is CASSLVAGRNEQFF. CDR3 in DNA: TGTGCCAGCAGCTTAGTCGCAGGGCGAAATGAGCAGTTCTTC.

The rearrangement links TRBV5-5 to TRBJ1-1; no definite D call. CDR3 length: 12 amino acids. Trimming removed 4 bases from V and 3 bases from J, with 7 bases in between. Germline-derived CDR1 and CDR2 are SGHKS and YYEKEE (reference sequence). The CDR3 bases are TGTGCCAGCAGCCTCTGGGACACTGAAGCTTTCTTT. Protein: CASSLWDTEAFF. The full variable domain, in which reference TRBV5-5 and TRBJ1-1 provide the parts outside the CDR3, is DAGVTQSPTHLIKTRGQQVTLRCSPISGHKSVSWYQQVLGQGPQFIFQYYEKEERGRGNFPDRFSARQFPNYSSELNVNALLLGDSALYLCASSLWDTEAFFGQGTRLTVV.

This clonotype turned up a few times. The J gene is TRBJ1-1, the V gene TRBV6-5, with D perhaps TRBD1 (5 bases). The CDR3 loop spans 15 amino acids. Germline assignment: CDR1 MNHEY and CDR2 SVGAGI. Trimming took 5 bases from V and 3 from J, leaving 16 bases between them. The CDR3 DNA reads as TGTGCCAGCAGTCCAGGGTCGGTCGGGGACACTGAAGCTTTCTTT. Translation gives CASSPGSVGDTEAFF.

The J gene is TRBJ2-5, the V gene TRBV2; weak D call: TRBD2 (7 bases). Germline values: CDR1 SNHLY, CDR2 FYNNEI. CDR3 length: 16 amino acids. V shed 1 base and J shed 2 bases, with 14 bases lying between them. CDR3 sequence: CASSEGVGGEQETQYF. The DNA of the CDR3 is TGTGCCAGCAGTGAAGGTGTAGGGGGGGAACAAGAGACCCAGTACTTC.

This clonotype was seen a few times. The chain uses TRBV28 and TRBJ1-1; TRBD1 might be the D (5 bases). Germline loops: CDR1 MDHEN, CDR2 SYDVKM. Trimming removed 3 bases at V and 0 bases at J, with 14 bases between. CDR3 size: 16 residues. CDR3 coding DNA: TGTGCCAGCAGTTTGGTGGGACTCGGAATGAACACTGAAGCTTTCTTT. As protein: CASSLVGLGMNTEAFF. Together with reference TRBV28 and TRBJ1-1, the CDR3 gives the full variable domain: DVKVTQSSRYLVKRTGEKVFLECVQDMDHENMFWYRQDPGLGLRLIYFSYDVKMKEKGDIPEGYSVSREKKERFSLILESASTNQTSMYLCASSLVGLGMNTEAFFGQGTRLTVV.